These T cell receptor beta chains were read from a single sample in a study of CD8 T cells in ankylosing spondylitis. TCRdb re-called the 5' RACE reads with MiXCR, one entry per CDR3 protein. The profile shows approximately 210,000 distinct CDR3 sequences, 13% of them singletons. Material: blood, either unsorted or a sorted T cell fraction (not recorded which). These receptors all stem from a male donor with ankylosing spondylitis or in good health (not recorded which). Both conserved end residues are part of each CDR3. Not every row has a clone size; where given, it reads once, few, many or a size class.

>many|TRBV6-4
CASSGTGGTDTQYF
>.|TRBV20-1
CSAVGPTNTEAFF
>few|TRBV3-1
CASSQESGRDYEQYF
>many|TRBV25-1
CASSAGQRDIQYF
>few|TRBV6-5
CASSSQDRAELDGYTF
>few|TRBV5-1
CASSNPGQGTDEQYF
>many|TRBV3-1
CASSLVSSSYNEQFF
>few|TRBV12-3/TRBV12-4
CASRGERGGLDTQYF
>.|TRBV3-1
CASSQGTGWETQYF
>few|TRBV13
CASSFGQPHNEQFF
>few|TRBV15
CATSSAGGPVDTQYF
>many|TRBV12-3/TRBV12-4
CASSFPTGVEQFF
>.|TRBV6-5
CASSWTASTDTQYF
>few|TRBV19
CASSNGLWAYEQYF
>.|TRBV20-1
CSARGQAIYEQYF
>.|TRBV6-1
CASSEGGYTF
>few|TRBV11-2
CASSWGRNSNTGELFF
>few|TRBV11-2
CASSQGTSGSETQYF
>.|TRBV24-1
CATSDTTDSKNEQFF
>few|TRBV6-2/TRBV6-3
CASSTMGFGYEQYF
>.|TRBV4-1
CASSSIGGVNTGELFF
>few|TRBV3-1
CASSQEQGANEQYF
>medium-sized|TRBV12-3/TRBV12-4
CASSFGLAAQYF
>.|TRBV7-9
CASSSGQGHYGYTF
>few|TRBV14
CASSQELAGAGEQYF
>many|TRBV4-1
CASSQVAMNTEAFF
>.|TRBV20-1
CSARDLAGGDTQYF
>.|TRBV27
CASIGVDTQYF
>many|TRBV10-3
CAINAGTVNTGELFF
>.|TRBV12-5
CASGLVLKDRGADTQYF
>few|TRBV5-1
CASSFGLAGVGNTGELFF
>.|TRBV10-3
CAIGTENTGELFF
>.|TRBV28
CASSYPRSGGKSYEQYF
>many|TRBV5-5
CASSLSPSYEQYF
>.|TRBV6-4
CASRPASGVYGYTF
>.|TRBV6-1
CASSEAGGGPDTQYF
>once|TRBV18
CASSPLGAIPPVEQYF
>many|TRBV6-5
CASSYSLQNYEQYF
>.|TRBV27
CASSFVAGDRGGYTF
>.|TRBV3-1
CASSYREPGELFF
>.|TRBV10-1
CASSESGQGANNEQFF
>few|TRBV27
CASSLSVAPPYTDTQYF
>few|TRBV4-1
CASSQVARENTEAFF
>few|TRBV5-1
CASSSALAGGNTGELFF
>many|TRBV18
CASSPTSGSPYEQYF
>few|TRBV2
CASSTRPFLQYF
>.|TRBV12-5
CASGWDREFTDTQYF
>many|TRBV5-1
CASSPTSNEQFF